These T cell receptor beta chains were read from a single sample in a study of blood T cell repertoires in COVID-19. Assay: immunoSEQ multiplex PCR; the TCRdb copy retains only in-frame clones and omits some. In the table there are approximately 150,000 clones, 75% to 85% of which are singletons. The sequenced material came from peripheral blood. The receptors here all came from a man aged 55-75 years with active or convalescent COVID-19. The CDR3 runs from the conserved cysteine through the conserved F or W. A D gene is named only where the DNA matches it firmly. A clone size is listed for some rows: how often the clone was seen (once, few, many), or a class if it is expanded.

abundance: -; v_gene: TRBV12-3/TRBV12-4; d_gene: -; j_gene: TRBJ1-5; CDR3aa: CASSFSSNQPQHF; CDR3nt: TGTGCCAGCAGTTTCAGTAGCAATCAGCCCCAGCATTTT
abundance: once; v_gene: TRBV30; d_gene: -; j_gene: TRBJ1-5; CDR3aa: CAWSGLSGRDQPQHF; CDR3nt: TGTGCCTGGAGTGGCTTGTCGGGGAGAGATCAGCCCCAGCATTTT
abundance: -; v_gene: TRBV21-1; d_gene: -; j_gene: TRBJ2-2; CDR3aa: CASSKAGQEPGELFF; CDR3nt: TGTGCCAGCAGCAAAGCGGGACAGGAACCCGGGGAGCTGTTTTTT
abundance: -; v_gene: TRBV7-2; d_gene: TRBD1; j_gene: TRBJ2-7; CDR3aa: CASSLGGTGAEQYF; CDR3nt: TGTGCCAGCAGCTTAGGAGGGACAGGGGCTGAGCAGTACTTC
abundance: -; v_gene: TRBV19; d_gene: -; j_gene: TRBJ1-2; CDR3aa: CASSPRAVDYYGYTF; CDR3nt: TGTGCCAGTAGTCCCCGTGCCGTAGATTACTATGGCTACACCTTC
abundance: -; v_gene: TRBV5-8; d_gene: -; j_gene: TRBJ1-5; CDR3aa: CASSLWGETSNQPQHF; CDR3nt: TGTGCCAGCAGCTTGTGGGGGGAGACTAGCAATCAGCCCCAGCATTTT
abundance: -; v_gene: TRBV28; d_gene: TRBD1; j_gene: TRBJ1-1; CDR3aa: CATLRQGSTEAFF; CDR3nt: TGTGCCACTCTTAGACAGGGGAGTACTGAAGCTTTCTTT
abundance: once; v_gene: TRBV6-5; d_gene: TRBD2; j_gene: TRBJ2-2; CDR3aa: CAVGRLGNTGELFF; CDR3nt: TGTGCCGTCGGGAGGCTAGGCAACACCGGGGAGCTGTTTTTT
abundance: -; v_gene: TRBV6-5; d_gene: -; j_gene: TRBJ2-5; CDR3aa: CASSYGQYQETQYF; CDR3nt: TGTGCCAGCAGTTATGGACAGTATCAAGAGACCCAGTACTTC
abundance: -; v_gene: TRBV30; d_gene: TRBD1; j_gene: TRBJ1-6; CDR3aa: CAWTPRPGQDYSPLHF; CDR3nt: TGTGCCTGGACACCCCGACCGGGACAGGACTATTCACCCCTCCACTTT
abundance: -; v_gene: TRBV5-5; d_gene: -; j_gene: TRBJ2-5; CDR3aa: CASSFRQETQYF; CDR3nt: TGTGCCAGCAGCTTTCGGCAAGAGACCCAGTACTTC
abundance: -; v_gene: TRBV21-1; d_gene: -; j_gene: TRBJ1-5; CDR3aa: CASSKALWGIYSNQPQHF; CDR3nt: TGTGCCAGCAGCAAAGCGCTTTGGGGCATCTATAGCAATCAGCCCCAGCATTTT
abundance: -; v_gene: TRBV14; d_gene: TRBD1; j_gene: TRBJ1-2; CDR3aa: CASSPDRVYGYTF; CDR3nt: TGTGCCAGCAGCCCCGACAGGGTCTATGGCTACACCTTC
abundance: -; v_gene: TRBV7-2; d_gene: -; j_gene: TRBJ2-4; CDR3aa: CASSYQGLAKNIQYF; CDR3nt: TGTGCCAGCAGCTACCAGGGACTAGCCAAAAACATTCAGTACTTC
abundance: few; v_gene: TRBV11-3; d_gene: TRBD1; j_gene: TRBJ1-6; CDR3aa: CASSKGAGSPLHF; CDR3nt: TGTGCCAGCAGCAAGGGGGCTGGTTCACCCCTCCACTTT
abundance: few; v_gene: TRBV6-5; d_gene: -; j_gene: TRBJ2-3; CDR3aa: CASKDSPSTDTQYF; CDR3nt: TGTGCCAGCAAAGACAGTCCGAGCACAGATACGCAGTATTTT
abundance: -; v_gene: TRBV18; d_gene: -; j_gene: TRBJ2-3; CDR3aa: CASSPAGPLRDTQYF; CDR3nt: TGTGCCAGCTCACCGGCGGGGCCGCTACGGGATACGCAGTATTTT
abundance: -; v_gene: TRBV9; d_gene: -; j_gene: TRBJ2-2; CDR3aa: CASSPDRGAHTGELFF; CDR3nt: TGTGCCAGCAGCCCAGACCGGGGGGCGCACACCGGGGAGCTGTTTTTT
abundance: -; v_gene: TRBV12-5; d_gene: TRBD2; j_gene: TRBJ2-3; CDR3aa: CASGPKTSGGATAQYF; CDR3nt: TGTGCTAGTGGTCCTAAAACTAGCGGGGGGGCCACTGCGCAGTATTTT
abundance: -; v_gene: TRBV11-3; d_gene: -; j_gene: TRBJ2-7; CDR3aa: CASSLAGISSYEQYF; CDR3nt: TGTGCCAGCAGCTTAGCGGGTATAAGCTCCTACGAGCAGTACTTC
abundance: once; v_gene: TRBV6-6; d_gene: -; j_gene: TRBJ2-1; CDR3aa: CASSPPTGYNEQFF; CDR3nt: TGTGCCAGCAGTCCCCCGACAGGTTACAATGAGCAGTTCTTC
abundance: -; v_gene: TRBV18; d_gene: TRBD1; j_gene: TRBJ1-6; CDR3aa: CASSPPRGNSPLHF; CDR3nt: TGTGCCAGCTCACCACCCAGGGGGAATTCACCCCTCCACTTT
abundance: once; v_gene: TRBV5-8; d_gene: -; j_gene: TRBJ2-1; CDR3aa: CASSPQGLSYNEQFF; CDR3nt: TGTGCCAGCAGCCCCCAGGGTCTCTCCTACAATGAGCAGTTCTTC
abundance: -; v_gene: TRBV4-1; d_gene: TRBD1; j_gene: TRBJ1-6; CDR3aa: CASSSQQGNNSPLHF; CDR3nt: TGCGCCAGCAGCTCACAACAGGGGAATAATTCACCCCTCCACTTT
abundance: -; v_gene: TRBV27; d_gene: -; j_gene: TRBJ1-5; CDR3aa: CASSLLGLYSNQPQHF; CDR3nt: TGTGCCAGCAGTTTATTGGGCCTCTATAGCAATCAGCCCCAGCATTTT
abundance: few; v_gene: TRBV14; d_gene: -; j_gene: TRBJ2-6; CDR3aa: CASSQVTGYSGANVLTF; CDR3nt: TGTGCCAGCAGCCAAGTGACAGGCTACTCTGGGGCCAACGTCCTGACTTTC
abundance: -; v_gene: TRBV10-1; d_gene: TRBD1; j_gene: TRBJ1-1; CDR3aa: CASSGDRFGTEAFF; CDR3nt: TGCGCCAGCAGCGGGGACAGGTTCGGGACTGAAGCTTTCTTT
abundance: -; v_gene: TRBV12-3/TRBV12-4; d_gene: -; j_gene: TRBJ1-2; CDR3aa: CASSRGPDGYTF; CDR3nt: TGTGCCAGCAGCCGGGGTCCAGATGGCTACACCTTC
abundance: -; v_gene: TRBV12-3/TRBV12-4; d_gene: TRBD2; j_gene: TRBJ2-1; CDR3aa: CASSGLAGEEQFF; CDR3nt: TGTGCCAGCAGTGGACTAGCGGGAGAGGAGCAGTTCTTC
abundance: -; v_gene: TRBV19; d_gene: -; j_gene: TRBJ1-1; CDR3aa: CASSLRPGSEAFF; CDR3nt: TGTGCCAGTAGTTTGAGACCGGGATCTGAAGCTTTCTTT
abundance: -; v_gene: TRBV11-3; d_gene: TRBD1; j_gene: TRBJ1-1; CDR3aa: CASSFGQGSEAFF; CDR3nt: TGTGCCAGCAGCTTCGGACAGGGGTCTGAAGCTTTCTTT
abundance: -; v_gene: TRBV24-1; d_gene: -; j_gene: TRBJ1-6; CDR3aa: CATTLEPSGSRWSSYNSPLHF; CDR3nt: TGTGCCACCACCCTCGAACCCTCCGGCTCTAGGTGGAGCTCCTATAATTCACCCCTCCACTTT
abundance: few; v_gene: TRBV27; d_gene: -; j_gene: TRBJ1-5; CDR3aa: CASSFLDSNQPQHF; CDR3nt: TGTGCCAGCAGTTTCCTAGATAGCAATCAGCCCCAGCATTTT